The clone carrying this T cell receptor beta chain occurred once. The sample comes from a study of blood T cell repertoires in COVID-19. Germline assignment: CDR1 LGHNT and CDR2 FRNRAP. V dropped 2 bases and J dropped 7 bases, with 18 bases sitting between them. There are 17 residues in the CDR3. Assay used: immunoSEQ multiplex PCR; TCRdb lists only in-frame clones, some missing. The sample shows some 100,000 clones, less than 85% of them seen only once. Input material: peripheral blood. The clonotype was recovered from a human donor in a cohort sampled during active or convalescent COVID-19. The gene calls are TRBV12-5 and TRBJ1-6; tentative D call: TRBD1 (6 bases). The CDR3 is CASGLSGGQGNNSPLHF. Written as DNA, the CDR3 is TGTGCTAGTGGTTTGTCGGGGGGCCAAGGAAACAATTCACCCCTCCACTTT.